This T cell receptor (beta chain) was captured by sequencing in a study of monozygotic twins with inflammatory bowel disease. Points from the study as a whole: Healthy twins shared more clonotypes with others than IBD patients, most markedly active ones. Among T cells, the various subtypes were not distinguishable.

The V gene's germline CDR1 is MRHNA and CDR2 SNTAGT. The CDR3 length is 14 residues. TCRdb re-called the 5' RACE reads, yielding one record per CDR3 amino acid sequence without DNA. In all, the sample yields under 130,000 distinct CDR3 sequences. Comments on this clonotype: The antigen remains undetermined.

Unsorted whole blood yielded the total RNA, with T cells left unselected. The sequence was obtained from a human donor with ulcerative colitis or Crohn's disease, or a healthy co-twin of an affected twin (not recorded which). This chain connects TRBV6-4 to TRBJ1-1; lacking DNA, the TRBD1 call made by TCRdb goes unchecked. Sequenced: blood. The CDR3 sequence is CASRRTGDNTEAFF.